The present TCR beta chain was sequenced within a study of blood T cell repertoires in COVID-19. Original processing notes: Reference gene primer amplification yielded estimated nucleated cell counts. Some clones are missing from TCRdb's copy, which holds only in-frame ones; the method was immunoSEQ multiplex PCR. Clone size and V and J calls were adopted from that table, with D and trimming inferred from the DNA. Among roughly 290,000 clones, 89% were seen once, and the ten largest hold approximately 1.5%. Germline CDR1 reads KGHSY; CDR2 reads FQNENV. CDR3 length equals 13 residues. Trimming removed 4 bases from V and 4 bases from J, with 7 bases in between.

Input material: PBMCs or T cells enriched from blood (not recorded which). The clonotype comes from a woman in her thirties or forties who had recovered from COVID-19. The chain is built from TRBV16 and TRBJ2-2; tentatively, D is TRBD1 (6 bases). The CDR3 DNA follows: TGTGCCAGCAGCCCAGGGGTCACCGGGGAGCTGTTTTTT. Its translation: CASSPGVTGELFF.